The entry that follows covers one T cell receptor beta chain sequence. The authors split each subset's genomic DNA evenly across several immunoSEQ plates. Sequencing of unsorted PBMC DNA was carried out using ten immunoSEQ deep assay plates. TCRdb's copy holds only in-frame clones and misses some; the assay was immunoSEQ multiplex PCR. The table has about half a million clones, roughly 80% seen once; the top ten hold about 11%. The data stem from a study of shared clonotypes between healthy human individuals. The TCR originated in a woman in her thirties or forties in good health. Some clones in this sample may be carry-over from other donors' samples. The sequenced sample consisted of PBMCs.

The CDR3 sequence is CASSPSGQGGPGELFF. The DNA of the CDR3 is TGTGCCAGCAGCCCCTCGGGACAGGGTGGTCCCGGGGAGCTGTTTTTT. The chain uses TRBV28 and TRBJ2-2; 9 positions agree with TRBD1. The CDR3 totals 16 residues. J gave up 6 bases and V 6 bases, and 11 bases lay outside the gene matches. The germline CDR1 and CDR2 sequences are MDHEN and SYDVKM.